This TCR beta chain was identified in a study of blood T cell repertoires in COVID-19. Study-level information: Some COVID-19 samples were acute and others convalescent; all came from the United States, Italy and Spain. PBMCs, B-cell-depleted T cells, or T cells provided the cDNA or gDNA that made up the material.

Measured with immunoSEQ multiplex PCR; TCRdb has only the in-frame clones, and not every one. The sample holds around 200,000 clones, about 81% seen once. Participant-given clinical history determined each cohort assignment. The origin of this receptor is a man aged 35 to 55 who had recovered from COVID-19. Sequencing used PBMCs or T cells enriched from blood (not recorded which).

The CDR3 region has the DNA TGTGCCAGCAGCCGCTTTCAGGGGGAGTTGGGAGCTTTCTTT. As protein: CASSRFQGELGAFF. The V gene is TRBV7-9, the J gene TRBJ1-1; 7 nucleotides align to TRBD1. CDR1 is SEHNR and CDR2 is FQNEAQ in the germline V gene (reference sequence). The CDR3 totals 14 residues. Trimming took 5 bases from V and 10 from J; bases not matched to a gene: 13.